Following are 21 T cell receptor beta chains from one sample sequenced in a study of cytomegalovirus exposure and HLA in healthy donors. Primers: 60 Vbeta forward and 13 Jbeta reverse. Clones were sequenced by immunoSEQ multiplex PCR, and TCRdb holds only the in-frame ones, with some missing. The repertoire holds 85,000 to 120,000 clones, about 71% seen once, with roughly 0.79% in the top ten. Material for sequencing was PBMCs. These receptors were collected from a boy aged 5-17 years in good health and CMV-seronegative.

The genes are TRBV2 and TRBJ2-2; 7 nucleotides agree with TRBD1. The CDR3 consists of 14 residues. The J segment lost 4 bases and the V segment lost 7 bases, leaving 6 bases of the junction unmatched. The germline V gene has CDR1 SNHLY and CDR2 FYNNEI. DNA of the CDR3: TGTGCCAGCAATCCAGACAGGGCCACCGGGGAGCTGTTTTTT. This codes for CASNPDRATGELFF.

The chain links TRBV7-9 to TRBJ2-2; 8 bases agree with TRBD1. CDR3 length equals 16 residues. Germline V gene data show CDR1 as SEHNR and CDR2 as FQNEAQ (reference sequence). V gave up 6 bases and J gave up 3 bases; unmatched junction bases: 9. CDR3 DNA sequence: TGTGCCAGCAGGCCTGACAGGGGCGCGGACACCGGGGAGCTGTTTTTT. Translated, it gives CASRPDRGADTGELFF.

The rearrangement uses TRBV18 and TRBJ1-1; 7 bases map to TRBD1. After removal of 1 base from V and 1 base from J, the junction contained 3 bases not matched to a gene. The germline CDR1 and CDR2 sequences are KGHSH and LQKENI. The CDR3 runs to 15 residues. The CDR3 sequence: CASSPRTGTNTEAFF. Here the CDR3 DNA reads TGTGCCAGCTCACCACGGACAGGAACGAACACTGAAGCTTTCTTT.

This sequence joins TRBV7-2 and TRBJ1-5; 11 nucleotides match TRBD1. CDR1 SGHTA and CDR2 FQGNSA come from the germline V gene. This CDR3 contains 16 residues. The J segment lost 5 bases and the V segment lost 5 bases, leaving 8 bases of the junction unmatched. CDR3 coding DNA: TGTGCCAGCAGCACCTGGGACAGGGGGGTAGATCAGCCCCAGCATTTT. It translates to CASSTWDRGVDQPQHF.

This clone was detected a few times. This sequence joins TRBV6-1 and TRBJ1-5; no definite D call. Germline assignment: CDR1 MNHNS and CDR2 SASEGT. The CDR3 covers 12 residues. The germline V and J ends were trimmed by 8 bases and 4 bases, with 9 bases remaining between them. This CDR3 is CASGGGNQPQHF. The DNA for the CDR3 is TGTGCCAGCGGCGGTGGGAATCAGCCCCAGCATTTT.

V and J are TRBV27 and TRBJ1-4; TRBD1 matches at 7 bases. V trimming: 6 bases; J trimming: 7 bases; junction bases outside the gene matches: 8. CDR1 MNHEY and CDR2 SMNVEV come from the germline V gene (reference sequence). CDR3 size: 14 residues. CDR3 sequence reads: CASSRQGLGEKLFF. Here the CDR3 DNA reads TGTGCCAGCAGCAGACAGGGCCTCGGTGAAAAACTGTTTTTT.

This clone has just a few counts. The chain employs TRBV30 and TRBJ1-1; D might be TRBD1 (6 bases). The CDR3 is 12 amino acids. CDR1 is GTSNPN, CDR2 SVGIG, per germline (reference sequence). V dropped 2 bases and J dropped 11 bases, with 15 bases sitting between them. The CDR3 region is CAWSILGQNAFF. DNA of the CDR3: TGTGCCTGGAGTATTTTAGGACAGAACGCTTTCTTT.

The chain employs TRBV5-8 and TRBJ1-4; tentatively, D is TRBD1 (5 bases). V was cut by 0 bases and J by 5 bases, with 11 bases left in between. The CDR3 consists of 15 residues. Per germline, CDR1 SGHTS and CDR2 YDEGEE. CDR3 loop: CASSLGQAGNEKLFF. The CDR3 DNA follows: TGTGCCAGCAGCTTGGGCCAAGCAGGGAATGAAAAACTGTTTTTT.

The V and J genes are TRBV18 and TRBJ2-5; D gene unclear. Germline V gene lookup returns CDR1 KGHSH and CDR2 LQKENI. The CDR3 extends over 14 amino acids. Trimming cost V 1 base and J 2 bases, with 8 bases left between them. The CDR3 spells CASSPQSVQETQYF. The CDR3 nucleotides read TGTGCCAGCTCACCACAAAGCGTACAAGAGACCCAGTACTTC.

J is TRBJ1-5 and V is TRBV2; D remains ambiguous. V was shortened by 0 bases and J by 12 bases, with 9 bases between the two germline ends. Germline V gene sequence: CDR1 SNHLY, CDR2 FYNNEI. The length of the CDR3 is 12 residues. DNA of the CDR3: TGTGCCAGCAGTGAAGCAGTACCCGGCCAGCATTTT. Protein: CASSEAVPGQHF.

The chain employs TRBV30 and TRBJ1-5; no clear D gene. CDR1 and CDR2 from the germline V gene are GTSNPN and SVGIG (reference sequence). With 1 base removed from V and 0 bases from J, the gap between germline ends came to 7 bases. The CDR3 is 14 amino acids. Written as DNA, the CDR3 is TGTGCCTGGAGTGGAGGGTATAGCAATCAGCCCCAGCATTTT. Protein sequence: CAWSGGYSNQPQHF.

The chain carries TRBV7-2 and TRBJ2-7; no firm D call. The CDR3 sequence is 15 residues long. The V gene's germline CDR1 is SGHTA and CDR2 FQGNSA. V was shortened by 4 bases and J by 3 bases, with 16 bases between the two germline ends. CDR3 DNA: TGTGCCAGCAGCTCCGCTCGCCTACCGAACTACGAGCAGTACTTC. It specifies CASSSARLPNYEQYF. Drawing the rest from reference TRBV7-2 and TRBJ2-7, the complete variable domain is GAGVSQSPSNKVTEKGKDVELRCDPISGHTALYWYRQSLGQGLEFLIYFQGNSAPDKSGLPSDRFSAERTGGSVSTLTIQRTQQEDSAVYLCASSSARLPNYEQYFGPGTRLTVT.

J is TRBJ1-2 and V is TRBV4-1, with 7 bases lining up with TRBD1. The V gene's germline CDR1 is MGHRA and CDR2 YSYEKL. This CDR3 region has 13 residues. The junction had 6 bases not matched to a gene; V was cut back by 0 bases and J by 11 bases. CDR3: CASSQEGGRVYTF. Written as DNA, the CDR3 is TGCGCCAGCAGCCAAGAAGGGGGCAGGGTTTACACCTTC.

This clone was detected only once. The junction shows a germline mismatch at one end, possibly a read error. The chain couples TRBV7-7 to TRBJ2-3, with D perhaps matching TRBD2 (6 bases). This CDR3 is 14 amino acids long. Looked up from germline, CDR1 is SSHAT and CDR2 is FNYEAQ (reference sequence). CDR3 DNA sequence: TGTGCTAGCAGCGTTGGGACTAGCACAGATACGCAGTATTTT. It yields the protein CASSVGTSTDTQYF.

The chain employs TRBV5-8 and TRBJ2-2; 7 bases are shared with TRBD2. J was trimmed by 0 bases and V by 3 bases; bases with no gene match: 2. The CDR3 extends over 15 amino acids. The germline gives CDR1 SGHTS, CDR2 YDEGEE. CDR3 bases: TGTGCCAGCAGCTGGGGACTAACGAACACCGGGGAGCTGTTTTTT. It translates to CASSWGLTNTGELFF.

V and J are TRBV7-9 and TRBJ2-7; 15 bases are a match to TRBD2. CDR1 SEHNR and CDR2 FQNEAQ come from the germline V gene (reference sequence). The CDR3 runs to 16 residues. J gave up 5 bases and V 5 bases, and 7 bases lay outside the gene matches. CDR3 loop: CASSKRTSGRVHEQYF. The CDR3 DNA is TGTGCCAGCAGCAAACGGACTAGCGGGAGGGTCCACGAGCAGTACTTC.

This chain links TRBV5-4 with TRBJ2-3; 16 positions agree with TRBD2. Germline CDR1 is SGHNT and CDR2 is YYREEE (reference sequence). The CDR3 has 19 amino acids. The ends lost 4 bases at V and 0 bases at J; junction bases unmatched: 8. The CDR3 DNA reads as TGTGCCAGCAGCCTGGGACTAGCGGGGGGGCAACGGAGCACAGATACGCAGTATTTT. Translated, it gives CASSLGLAGGQRSTDTQYF. The full variable domain, its missing parts supplied by reference TRBV5-4 and TRBJ2-3, is ETGVTQSPTHLIKTRGQQVTLRCSSQSGHNTVSWYQQALGQGPQFIFQYYREEENGRGNFPPRFSGLQFPNYSSELNVNALELDDSALYLCASSLGLAGGQRSTDTQYFGPGTRLTVL.

The genes are TRBV28 and TRBJ2-7, with TRBD2 identical over 10 bases. V was pared by 3 bases and J by 7 bases, with 12 bases of the junction left unmatched. The V gene's germline CDR1 is MDHEN and CDR2 SYDVKM. This CDR3 contains 16 residues. The CDR3 nucleotides are TGTGCCAGCAGTTTCTCCAGGCTAGCGGGAGTGGGTGAGCAGTACTTC. Its protein product is CASSFSRLAGVGEQYF.

J is TRBJ2-7 and V is TRBV5-6, with D perhaps TRBD1 (6 bases). Trimming removed 4 bases at V and 7 bases at J, with 24 bases between. The CDR3 totals 16 residues. Germline V lookup: CDR1 SGHDT, CDR2 YYEEEE. CDR3 loop: CASSISRQAEWGEQYF. CDR3 in DNA: TGTGCCAGCAGCATCAGTCGACAGGCCGAGTGGGGGGAGCAGTACTTC.

This clone has a handful of counts. The rearrangement joins TRBV30 to TRBJ1-3; D is uncertain. Trimming took off 2 bases at V and 0 bases at J, with 8 bases between the two ends. Germline V gene data show CDR1 as GTSNPN and CDR2 as SVGIG (reference sequence). The CDR3 is 14 residues long. The CDR3 here is CAWSQGSSGNTIYF. The DNA for the CDR3 is TGTGCCTGGAGTCAAGGGAGCTCTGGAAACACCATATATTTT.

This chain uses TRBV20-1 with TRBJ2-3, with D possibly being TRBD1 (6 bases). Germline values: CDR1 DFQATT, CDR2 SNEGSKA (reference sequence). The length of the CDR3 is 11 residues. The CDR3: CSQRGTDTQYF. The CDR3 DNA reads as TGCTCGCAAAGGGGGACAGATACGCAGTATTTT.